The 2 T cell receptor beta chains in this list originate from one sample, sequenced in a study of T-cell reconstitution after alpha-beta-depleted transplantation in children. TCRbeta library construction was performed incorporating unique molecular identifiers. TCRdb itself ran the PCR reads through MiXCR, one entry per CDR3 protein. The data hold about a million distinct CDR3 sequences, with around 30% observed a single time. The source material was PBMCs, mostly from graft donor cells, sampled 360 days after TCRalphabeta/CD19-depleted stem cell transplant. These receptors all stem from a boy less than two years old who had a stem cell transplant for SCID, so the T cells may come from the graft donor.

The rearrangement links TRBV11-3 to TRBJ2-3; D is undetermined. This CDR3 has 15 residues. Germline V gives CDR1 SGHNT, CDR2 YENEEA. The V and J ends lost 5 bases and 0 bases respectively, with 12 bases between them. The CDR3 DNA sequence: TGTGCCAGCAGCCGAGGAGTCCATAGCACAGATACGCAGTATTTT. Amino acid sequence: CASSRGVHSTDTQYF.

This chain uses TRBV9 with TRBJ2-5; no clear D. Trimming stripped 3 bases from V and 2 bases from J, with 14 bases between. CDR3 size: 15 residues. Per germline, CDR1 SGDLS and CDR2 YYNGEE. The CDR3 region is CASSASQWKQETQYF. CDR3 coding DNA: TGTGCCAGCAGCGCCAGTCAGTGGAAGCAAGAGACCCAGTACTTC.